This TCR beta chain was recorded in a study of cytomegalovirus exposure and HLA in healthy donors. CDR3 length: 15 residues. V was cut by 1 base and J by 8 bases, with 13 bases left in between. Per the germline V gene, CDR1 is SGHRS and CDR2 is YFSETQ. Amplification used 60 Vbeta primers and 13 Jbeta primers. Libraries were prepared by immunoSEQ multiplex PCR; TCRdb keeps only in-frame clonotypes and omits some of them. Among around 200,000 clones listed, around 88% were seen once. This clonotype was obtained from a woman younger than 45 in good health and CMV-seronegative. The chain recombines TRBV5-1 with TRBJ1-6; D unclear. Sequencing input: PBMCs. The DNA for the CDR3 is TGCGCCAGCAGCTTGAGTGGCCCTACAGATTCACCCCTCCACTTT. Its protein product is CASSLSGPTDSPLHF.